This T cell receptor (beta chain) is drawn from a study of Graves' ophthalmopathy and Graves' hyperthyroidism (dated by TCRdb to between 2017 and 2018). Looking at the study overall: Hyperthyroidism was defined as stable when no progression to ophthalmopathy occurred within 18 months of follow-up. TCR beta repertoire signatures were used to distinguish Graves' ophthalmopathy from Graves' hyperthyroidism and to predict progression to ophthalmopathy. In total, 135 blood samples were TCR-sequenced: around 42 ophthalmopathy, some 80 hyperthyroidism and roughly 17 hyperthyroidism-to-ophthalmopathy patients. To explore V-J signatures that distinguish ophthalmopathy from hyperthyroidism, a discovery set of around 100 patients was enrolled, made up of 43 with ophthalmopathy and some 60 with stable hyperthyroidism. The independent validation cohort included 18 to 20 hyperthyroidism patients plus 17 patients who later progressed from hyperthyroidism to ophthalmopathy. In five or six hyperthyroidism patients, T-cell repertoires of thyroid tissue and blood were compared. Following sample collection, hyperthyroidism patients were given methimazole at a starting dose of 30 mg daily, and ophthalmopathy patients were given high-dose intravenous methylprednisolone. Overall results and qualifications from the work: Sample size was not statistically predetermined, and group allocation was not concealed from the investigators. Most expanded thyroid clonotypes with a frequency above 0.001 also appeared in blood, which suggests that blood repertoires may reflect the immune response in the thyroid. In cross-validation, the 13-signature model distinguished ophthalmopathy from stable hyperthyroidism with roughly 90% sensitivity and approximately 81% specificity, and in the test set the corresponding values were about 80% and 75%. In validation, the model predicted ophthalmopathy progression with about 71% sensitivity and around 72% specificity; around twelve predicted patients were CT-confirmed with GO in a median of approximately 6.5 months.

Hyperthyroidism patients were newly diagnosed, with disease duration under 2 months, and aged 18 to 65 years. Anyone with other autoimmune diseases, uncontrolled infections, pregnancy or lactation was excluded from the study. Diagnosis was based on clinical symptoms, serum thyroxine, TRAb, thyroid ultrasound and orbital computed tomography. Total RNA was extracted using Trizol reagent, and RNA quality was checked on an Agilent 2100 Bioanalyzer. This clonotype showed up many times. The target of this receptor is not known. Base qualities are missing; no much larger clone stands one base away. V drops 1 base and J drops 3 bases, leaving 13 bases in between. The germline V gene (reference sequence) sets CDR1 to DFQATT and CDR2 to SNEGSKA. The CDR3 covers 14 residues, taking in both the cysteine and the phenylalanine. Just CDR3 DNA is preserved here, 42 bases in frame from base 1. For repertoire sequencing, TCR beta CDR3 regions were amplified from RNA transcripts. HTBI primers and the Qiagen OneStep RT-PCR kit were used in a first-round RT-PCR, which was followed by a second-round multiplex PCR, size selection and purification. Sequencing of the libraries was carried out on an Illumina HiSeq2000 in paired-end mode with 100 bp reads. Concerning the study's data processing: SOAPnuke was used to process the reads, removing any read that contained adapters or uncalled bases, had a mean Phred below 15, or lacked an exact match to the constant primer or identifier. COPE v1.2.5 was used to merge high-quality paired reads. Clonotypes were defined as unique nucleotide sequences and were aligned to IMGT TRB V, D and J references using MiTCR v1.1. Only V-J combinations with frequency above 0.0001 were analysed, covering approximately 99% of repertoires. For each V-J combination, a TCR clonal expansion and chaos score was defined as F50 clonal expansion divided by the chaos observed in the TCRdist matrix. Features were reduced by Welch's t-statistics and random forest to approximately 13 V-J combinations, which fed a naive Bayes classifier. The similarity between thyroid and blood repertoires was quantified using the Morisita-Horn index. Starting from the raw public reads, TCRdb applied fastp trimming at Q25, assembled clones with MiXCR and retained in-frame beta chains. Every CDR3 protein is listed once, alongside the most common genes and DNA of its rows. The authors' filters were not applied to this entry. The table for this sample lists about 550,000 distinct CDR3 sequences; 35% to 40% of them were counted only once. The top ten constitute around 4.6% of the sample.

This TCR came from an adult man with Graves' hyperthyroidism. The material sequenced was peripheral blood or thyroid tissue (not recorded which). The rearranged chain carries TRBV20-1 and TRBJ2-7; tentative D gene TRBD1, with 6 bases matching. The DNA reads TGCAGTGCTAGAGCACCAGGGGCGAACTACGAGCAGTACTTC. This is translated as CSARAPGANYEQYF.